The T cell receptor (beta chain) under discussion was sequenced for a study of blood T cells in healthy people across ages. Whole-study findings and limits: There was a strong correlation between TCR beta diversity and naive T cell percentage.

A minimum of 6.5 million PBMCs was isolated per sample. Germline CDR1 reads MNHEY; CDR2 reads SMNVEV (reference sequence). This CDR3 spans 15 amino acids. The V gene lost 0 bases and the J gene lost 5 bases, with 13 bases spanning the gap. Concerning this clonotype itself: What it binds is unknown.

Combining a sample-barcoded 5' primer with a J-beta primer mix, a second PCR ran for roughly 7 to 12 cycles. Every molecule of cDNA carried a tag from a template-switch adaptor with 12 random nucleotides. All samples gave at least 2.5 million CDR3-containing paired-end reads. TCRdb processed the 5' RACE reads anew with MiXCR; each CDR3 protein has one entry. This table holds hundreds of thousands of distinct CDR3 sequences, roughly 52% found once. The V call is TRBV27, the J call TRBJ1-1, with D uncertain. This sequence was found in a man younger than 45 in good health. The sequenced material came from blood. The DNA of the CDR3 is TGTGCCAGCAGTTTATCGAAGGTAGGACGGACTGAAGCTTTCTTT. Its translation: CASSLSKVGRTEAFF.